One sample yielded the 16 T cell receptor beta chains listed below, sequenced in a study of HIV-infected patients and healthy controls (dated by TCRdb to about 2014). Libraries were constructed by 5' RACE. TCRdb lists the instrument as Illumina MiSeq. TCRdb itself trimmed the public reads at Q25 with fastp, ran MiXCR and retained productive beta chains. CDR3 protein duplicates are merged, each entry listing the most common genes and DNA. The sample profile shows 60,000 to 75,000 distinct CDR3 sequences; around 16% of them were found once. The ten largest clones take up under 6% of the sample. Sample: CD4+ T cells from blood. These receptors were collected from a human donor in good health.

The rearrangement joins TRBV6-1 to TRBJ1-5; a possible D gene is TRBD1 (6 bases). CDR3 length: 15 amino acids. With 3 bases removed from V and 5 bases from J, the gap between germline ends came to 14 bases. Germline lookup yields CDR1 MNHNS and CDR2 SASEGT. The DNA for the CDR3 is TGTGCCAGCAGTGACCAAGGACAGACTTATCAGCCCCAGCATTTT. Translation gives CASSDQGQTYQPQHF.

The table lists this clonotype with a few counts. The CDR3 DNA reads TGCGCCAGCAGCCCAGGCCGGGACCACTACGCAGATACGCAGTATTTT. It translates to CASSPGRDHYADTQYF. The genes are TRBV5-1 and TRBJ2-3; the D call may be TRBD1 or TRBD2 (5 bases each). In germline, CDR1 is SGHRS, CDR2 YFSETQ. V lost 4 bases, J lost 4 bases, and 19 bases lay in between. The CDR3 runs 16 residues.

This chain connects TRBV6-2 or TRBV6-3 to TRBJ1-6, with unresolved D. Trimming took 2 bases from V and 6 from J, leaving 11 bases between them. Germline assignment: CDR1 MNHEY and CDR2 SVGEGT. This CDR3 is 15 amino acids long. This CDR3 is CASSYPRSTNSPLHF. CDR3 coding DNA: TGTGCCAGCAGTTACCCGCGGAGTACTAATTCACCCCTCCACTTT.

This clonotype has ten or more counts. This chain links TRBV7-2 with TRBJ1-5; 7 positions agree with TRBD1. The CDR3 is 16 residues long. The germline CDR1 and CDR2 sequences are SGHTA and FQGNSA. V lost 5 bases to trimming and J lost 4 bases; unmatched junction nucleotides: 11. CDR3 DNA sequence: TGTGCCAGCAGCCCCCGAGCAGGGGGATTGAATCAGCCCCAGCATTTT. This gives the protein CASSPRAGGLNQPQHF.

This clonotype was found many times. The genes are TRBV20-1 and TRBJ2-7, with unresolved D. Per the germline V gene, CDR1 is DFQATT and CDR2 is SNEGSKA (reference sequence). V lost 1 base to trimming and J lost 6 bases, with 7 bases between them. The CDR3 is 11 residues long. For the CDR3, the DNA is TGCAGTGCTAGAGCATCTCTCGAGCAGTACTTC. Protein: CSARASLEQYF.

This clonotype was seen only a few times. The rearrangement links TRBV6-2 or TRBV6-3 to TRBJ1-3; D not certain. V lost 0 bases to trimming and J lost 8 bases, with 5 bases between them. The CDR3 spans 12 residues. CDR1 is MNHEY and CDR2 is SVGEGT in the germline V gene. DNA for the CDR3: TGTGCCAGCAGTTACTCGATCGACACCATATATTTT. Amino acids: CASSYSIDTIYF.

The chain has TRBV7-9 and TRBJ2-3; 8 nucleotides agree with TRBD2. In germline, CDR1 is SEHNR, CDR2 FQNEAQ (reference sequence). V lost 5 bases to trimming and J lost 2 bases; unmatched junction nucleotides: 12. The CDR3 runs to 17 residues. Here the CDR3 reads CASSGRVAGTTTDTQYF. The CDR3 DNA sequence: TGTGCCAGCAGCGGCAGGGTAGCGGGGACTACCACAGATACGCAGTATTTT. Filled out from reference TRBV7-9 and TRBJ2-3, the complete variable domain reads DTGVSQNPRHKITKRGQNVTFRCDPISEHNRLYWYRQTLGQGPEFLTYFQNEAQLEKSRLLSDRFSAERPKGSFSTLEIQRTEQGDSAMYLCASSGRVAGTTTDTQYFGPGTRLTVL.

In this sample, this clonotype turned up once. The CDR3 protein is CASSAGLRNQPQHF. As DNA, the CDR3 is TGTGCCAGCAGCGCGGGACTTCGCAATCAGCCCCAGCATTTT. This rearrangement joins TRBV12-3 or TRBV12-4 to TRBJ1-5, with D perhaps matching TRBD1 (5 bases). Trimming left V 6 bases short and J 2 bases short, with 11 bases between. The CDR3 is made up of 14 amino acids.

Only a few counts were recorded for this clonotype. The gene calls are TRBV2 and TRBJ2-7; D gene uncertain. The V gene's germline CDR1 is SNHLY and CDR2 FYNNEI. Trimming cost V 6 bases and J 7 bases, with 7 bases left between them. The CDR3 is 10 amino acids. CDR3 coding DNA: TGTGCCAGCAGCACCGTGGAGCAGTACTTC. Translation gives CASSTVEQYF. Drawing the rest from reference TRBV2 and TRBJ2-7, the complete variable domain is EPEVTQTPSHQVTQMGQEVILRCVPISNHLYFYWYRQILGQKVEFLVSFYNNEISEKSEIFDDQFSVERPDGSNFTLKIRSTKLEDSAMYFCASSTVEQYFGPGTRLTVT.

The table lists this clonotype with many counts. V is TRBV6-2 or TRBV6-3 and J is TRBJ2-3; 12 positions agree with TRBD2. CDR1 and CDR2 from the germline V gene are MNHEY and SVGEGT. The trim removed 6 bases at V and 8 bases at J, leaving 9 bases unmatched. The CDR3 runs to 15 residues. The CDR3 region is CASRRSSGGAGTQYF. The CDR3 DNA reads TGTGCCAGCAGACGATCTAGCGGGGGGGCTGGTACGCAGTATTTT.

There are many counts of this clonotype. In DNA form, the CDR3 reads TGTGCCAGCAGTGGGCAGGGTTGGGAAGCTTTCTTT. This gives the protein CASSGQGWEAFF. V gene TRBV6-1 combines with J gene TRBJ1-1; a possible D gene is TRBD1 (5 bases). The CDR3 sequence is 12 residues long. CDR1 and CDR2 from the germline V gene are MNHNS and SASEGT. V was shortened by 4 bases and J by 8 bases, with 11 bases between the two germline ends.

This clonotype was detected ten times or more. The chain uses TRBV6-2 or TRBV6-3 and TRBJ1-1; D remains ambiguous. The germline CDR1 and CDR2 sequences are MNHEY and SVGEGT. V was clipped by 2 bases and J by 11 bases, with 12 bases between them. The CDR3 loop spans 12 amino acids. In nucleotides, the CDR3 is TGTGCCAGCAGTTACGAACCCGGCGAGGCTTTCTTT. The encoded protein is CASSYEPGEAFF.

The sample holds many counts of this clonotype. The V and J genes are TRBV7-2 and TRBJ2-1; TRBD1 might be the D (5 bases). Germline loops: CDR1 SGHTA, CDR2 FQGNSA. The V and J ends lost 7 bases and 10 bases respectively, with 17 bases between them. CDR3 length: 13 residues. The CDR3 sequence: CASTEKGLGEQFF. CDR3 sequence (DNA): TGTGCCAGCACAGAAAAGGGGTTGGGAGAGCAGTTCTTC.

The gene calls are TRBV7-2 and TRBJ2-7; the D gene is possibly TRBD2 (6 bases). Germline lookup yields CDR1 SGHTA and CDR2 FQGNSA. The CDR3 loop spans 15 amino acids. V dropped 1 base and J dropped 4 bases, with 14 bases sitting between them. CDR3 in amino acids: CASSLGSAGRYEQYF. CDR3 nucleotides: TGTGCCAGCAGCTTAGGGTCAGCGGGCCGGTACGAGCAGTACTTC.

This clonotype is a singleton in its sample. The DNA of the CDR3 is TGTGCCAGCAGCTTGGGTAGCGCAAAAGCCTACGAGCAGTACTTC. This translates into CASSLGSAKAYEQYF. V and J are TRBV5-8 and TRBJ2-7; weak D call: TRBD2 (5 bases). The V gene's germline CDR1 is SGHTS and CDR2 YDEGEE. CDR3 size: 15 residues. Trimming left V 0 bases short and J 2 bases short, with 12 bases between.

This clonotype was seen at least ten times. The chain recombines TRBV4-1 with TRBJ2-1; 12 nucleotides agree with TRBD2. Germline V lookup: CDR1 MGHRA, CDR2 YSYEKL. J lost 8 bases, V lost 0 bases, and 11 bases had no gene match. CDR3 size: 18 residues. CDR3 protein: CASSQDRASGRARDEQFF. The CDR3 region has the DNA TGCGCCAGCAGCCAAGATAGGGCTAGCGGGAGGGCCAGGGATGAGCAGTTCTTC.